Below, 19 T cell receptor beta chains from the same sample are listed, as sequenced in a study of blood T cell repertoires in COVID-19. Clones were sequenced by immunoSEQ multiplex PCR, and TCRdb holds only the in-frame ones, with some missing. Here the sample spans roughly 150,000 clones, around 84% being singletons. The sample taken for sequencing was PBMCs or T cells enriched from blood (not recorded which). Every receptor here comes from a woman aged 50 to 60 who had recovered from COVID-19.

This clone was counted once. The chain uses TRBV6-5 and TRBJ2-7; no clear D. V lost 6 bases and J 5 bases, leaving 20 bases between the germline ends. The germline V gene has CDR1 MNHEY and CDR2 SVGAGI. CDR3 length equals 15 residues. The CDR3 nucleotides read TGTGCCAGCAGCTCCTCGACTGCCGCTTCCCACGAGCAGTACTTC. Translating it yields CASSSSTAASHEQYF.

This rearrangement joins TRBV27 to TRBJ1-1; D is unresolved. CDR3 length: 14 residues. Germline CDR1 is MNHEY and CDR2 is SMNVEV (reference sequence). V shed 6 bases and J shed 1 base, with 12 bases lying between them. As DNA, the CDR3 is TGTGCCAGCAGGTTACTGGGAGGGAACACTGAAGCTTTCTTT. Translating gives CASRLLGGNTEAFF.

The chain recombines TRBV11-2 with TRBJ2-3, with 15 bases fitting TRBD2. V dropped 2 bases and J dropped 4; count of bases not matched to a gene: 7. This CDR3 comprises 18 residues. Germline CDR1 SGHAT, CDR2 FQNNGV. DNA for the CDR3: TGTGCCAGCAGCTTATTGAAGGGACTAGCGGGGGGCGCAGATACGCAGTATTTT. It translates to CASSLLKGLAGGADTQYF.

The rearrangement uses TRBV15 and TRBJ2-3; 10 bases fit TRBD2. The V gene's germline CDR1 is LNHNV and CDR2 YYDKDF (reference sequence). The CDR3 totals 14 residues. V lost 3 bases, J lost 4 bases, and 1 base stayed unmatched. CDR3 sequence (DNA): TGTGCCACCAGCAGTAGCGGGAGGCCAGATACGCAGTATTTT. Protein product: CATSSSGRPDTQYF.

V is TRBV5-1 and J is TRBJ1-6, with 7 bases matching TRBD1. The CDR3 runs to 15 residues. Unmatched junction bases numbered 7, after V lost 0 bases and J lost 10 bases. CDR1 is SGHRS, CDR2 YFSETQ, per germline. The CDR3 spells CASSLVGDRGSPLHF. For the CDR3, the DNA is TGCGCCAGCAGCTTGGTCGGGGACAGAGGGTCACCCCTCCACTTT.

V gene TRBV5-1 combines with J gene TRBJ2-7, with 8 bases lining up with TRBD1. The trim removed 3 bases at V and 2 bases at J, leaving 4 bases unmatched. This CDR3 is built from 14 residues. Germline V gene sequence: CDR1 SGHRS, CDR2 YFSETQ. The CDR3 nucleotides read TGCGCCAGCAGCTGGGGGACAGGAACCTACGAGCAGTACTTC. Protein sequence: CASSWGTGTYEQYF.

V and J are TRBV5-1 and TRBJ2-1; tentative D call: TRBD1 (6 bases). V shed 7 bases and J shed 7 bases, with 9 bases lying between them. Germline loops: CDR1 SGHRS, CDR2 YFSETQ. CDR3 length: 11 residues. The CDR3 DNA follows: TGCGCCAGCGGGCAGGGGAATGAGCAGTTCTTC. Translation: CASGQGNEQFF.

The CDR3 is CASSLQGAKVNEQFF. In DNA, the CDR3 is TGTGCCAGCAGTCTTCAGGGGGCGAAGGTCAATGAGCAGTTCTTC. This chain connects TRBV6-2 or TRBV6-3 to TRBJ2-1, with 8 bases lining up with TRBD1. J lost 6 bases, V lost 5 bases, and 9 bases had no gene match. Germline CDR1 is MNHEY and CDR2 is SVGEGT. This CDR3 spans 15 amino acids.

The CDR3 DNA follows: TGTGCCAGTAGCCCTTCGGGGGGTGAGCAGTTCTTC. This sequence encodes CASSPSGGEQFF. The chain uses TRBV19 and TRBJ2-1, with TRBD2 matching 7 bases. Per germline, CDR1 LNHDA and CDR2 SQIVND (reference sequence). CDR3 size: 12 residues. V shed 6 bases, J shed 9 bases, and the junction held 5 bases outside the gene matches. Full variable domain (outside the CDR3, taken from reference TRBV19 and TRBJ2-1): DGGITQSPKYLFRKEGQNVTLSCEQNLNHDAMYWYRQDPGQGLRLIYYSQIVNDFQKGDIAEGYSVSREKKESFPLTVTSAQKNPTAFYLCASSPSGGEQFFGPGTRLTVL.

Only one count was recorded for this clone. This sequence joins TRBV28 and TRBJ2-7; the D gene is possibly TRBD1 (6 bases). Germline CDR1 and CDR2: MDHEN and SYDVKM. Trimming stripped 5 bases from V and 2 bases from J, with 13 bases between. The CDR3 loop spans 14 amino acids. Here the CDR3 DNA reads TGTGCCAGCAGTGGGACATCCCAGGCCTACGAGCAGTACTTC. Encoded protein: CASSGTSQAYEQYF.

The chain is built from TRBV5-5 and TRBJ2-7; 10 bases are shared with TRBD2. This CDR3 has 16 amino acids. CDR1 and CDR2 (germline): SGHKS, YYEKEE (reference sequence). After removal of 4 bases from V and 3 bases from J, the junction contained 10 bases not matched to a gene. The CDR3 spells CASSPSPPSGSYEQYF. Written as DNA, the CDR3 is TGTGCCAGCAGCCCCAGTCCCCCTAGCGGGAGCTACGAGCAGTACTTC.

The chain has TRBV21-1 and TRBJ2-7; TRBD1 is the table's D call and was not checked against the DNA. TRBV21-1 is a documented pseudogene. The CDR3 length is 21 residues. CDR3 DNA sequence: TGTGCCAGCAGCAAAGTTCGAACAGGGGGCTTCGCCACTCTAAACTCCTACGAGCAGTACTTC. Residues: CASSKVRTGGFATLNSYEQYF.

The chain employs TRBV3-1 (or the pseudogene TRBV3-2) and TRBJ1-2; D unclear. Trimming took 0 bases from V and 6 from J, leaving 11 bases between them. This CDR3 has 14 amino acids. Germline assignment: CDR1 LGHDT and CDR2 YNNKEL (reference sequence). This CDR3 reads CASSQEGRVDGYTF. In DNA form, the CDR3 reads TGTGCCAGCAGCCAAGAGGGCAGAGTTGATGGCTACACCTTC.

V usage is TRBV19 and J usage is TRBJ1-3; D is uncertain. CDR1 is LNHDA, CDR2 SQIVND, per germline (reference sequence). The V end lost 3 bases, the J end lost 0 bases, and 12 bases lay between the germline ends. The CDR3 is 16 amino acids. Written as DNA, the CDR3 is TGTGCCAGTAGTATCCCACGACTGAACTCTGGAAACACCATATATTTT. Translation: CASSIPRLNSGNTIYF.

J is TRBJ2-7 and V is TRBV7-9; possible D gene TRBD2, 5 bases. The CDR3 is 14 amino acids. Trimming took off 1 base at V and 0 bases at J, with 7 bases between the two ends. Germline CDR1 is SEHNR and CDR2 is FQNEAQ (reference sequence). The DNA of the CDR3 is TGTGCCAGCAGCTTAGGGGCGGGCTCCTACGAGCAGTACTTC. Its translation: CASSLGAGSYEQYF.

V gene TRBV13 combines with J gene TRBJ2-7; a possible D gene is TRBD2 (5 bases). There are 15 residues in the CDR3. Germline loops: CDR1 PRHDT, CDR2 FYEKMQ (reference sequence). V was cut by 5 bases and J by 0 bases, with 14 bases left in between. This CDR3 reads CASSPRPTSSYEQYF. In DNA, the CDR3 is TGTGCCAGCAGCCCCCGACCTACTAGCTCCTACGAGCAGTACTTC.

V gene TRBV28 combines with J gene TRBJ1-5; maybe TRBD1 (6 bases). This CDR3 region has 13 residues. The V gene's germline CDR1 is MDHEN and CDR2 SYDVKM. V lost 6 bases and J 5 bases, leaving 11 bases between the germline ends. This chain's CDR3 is CASSLPGDQPQHF. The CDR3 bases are TGTGCCAGCAGCCTTCCAGGGGATCAGCCCCAGCATTTT.

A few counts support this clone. The CDR3 sequence is CASSFQGENYGYTF. CDR3 DNA sequence: TGTGCCAGCAGTTTTCAGGGGGAAAACTATGGCTACACCTTC. The gene calls are TRBV27 and TRBJ1-2, with 7 bases matching TRBD1. V gave up 3 bases and J gave up 2 bases; unmatched junction bases: 3. The germline CDR1 and CDR2 sequences are MNHEY and SMNVEV (reference sequence). The CDR3 loop spans 14 amino acids.

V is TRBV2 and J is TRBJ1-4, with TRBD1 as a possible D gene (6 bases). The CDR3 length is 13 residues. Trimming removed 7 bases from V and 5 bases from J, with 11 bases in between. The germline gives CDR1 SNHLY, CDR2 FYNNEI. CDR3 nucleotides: TGTGCCAGCATTAGGGGGATCAATGAAAAACTGTTTTTT. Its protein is CASIRGINEKLFF.